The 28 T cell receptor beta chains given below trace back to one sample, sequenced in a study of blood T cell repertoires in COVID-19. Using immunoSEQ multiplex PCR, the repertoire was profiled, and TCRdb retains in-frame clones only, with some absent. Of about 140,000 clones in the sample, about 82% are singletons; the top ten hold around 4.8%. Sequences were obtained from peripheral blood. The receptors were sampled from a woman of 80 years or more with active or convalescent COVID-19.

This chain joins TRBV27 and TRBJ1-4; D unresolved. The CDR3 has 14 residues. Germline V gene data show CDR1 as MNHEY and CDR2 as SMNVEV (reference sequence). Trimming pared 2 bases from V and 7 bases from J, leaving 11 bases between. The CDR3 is CASSLPSPPEKLFF. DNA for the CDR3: TGTGCCAGCAGTTTACCCAGTCCTCCTGAAAAACTGTTTTTT.

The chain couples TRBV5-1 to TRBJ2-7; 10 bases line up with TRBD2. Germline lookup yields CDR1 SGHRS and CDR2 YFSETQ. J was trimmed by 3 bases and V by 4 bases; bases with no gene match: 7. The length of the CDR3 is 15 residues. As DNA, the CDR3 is TGCGCCAGCAGCCCCAATAGCGGGGGGTACTACGAGCAGTACTTC. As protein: CASSPNSGGYYEQYF.

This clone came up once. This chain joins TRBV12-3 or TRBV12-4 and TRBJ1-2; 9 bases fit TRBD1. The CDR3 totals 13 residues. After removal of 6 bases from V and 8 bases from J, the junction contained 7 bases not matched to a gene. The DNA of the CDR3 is TGTGCCAGCAGACCAGGGACAGGGTACGGCTACACCTTC. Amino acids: CASRPGTGYGYTF.

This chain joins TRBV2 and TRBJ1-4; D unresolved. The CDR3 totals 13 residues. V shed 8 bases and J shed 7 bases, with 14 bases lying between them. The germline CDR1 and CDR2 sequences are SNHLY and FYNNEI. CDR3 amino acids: CASLRARGEKLFF. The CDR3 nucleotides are TGTGCCAGCTTACGGGCCCGGGGTGAAAAACTGTTTTTT.

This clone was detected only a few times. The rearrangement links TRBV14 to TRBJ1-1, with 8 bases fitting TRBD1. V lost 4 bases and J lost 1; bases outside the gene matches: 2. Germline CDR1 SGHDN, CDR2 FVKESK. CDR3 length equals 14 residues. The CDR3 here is CASSPQGANTEAFF. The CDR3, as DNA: TGTGCCAGCAGCCCCCAGGGGGCGAACACTGAAGCTTTCTTT.

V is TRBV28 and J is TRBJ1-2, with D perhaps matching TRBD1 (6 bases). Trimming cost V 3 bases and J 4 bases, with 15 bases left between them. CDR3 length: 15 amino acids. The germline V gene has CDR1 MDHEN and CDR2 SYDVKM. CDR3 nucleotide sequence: TGTGCCAGCAGTTTGGGGGCTACAACGGGCTATGGCTACACCTTC. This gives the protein CASSLGATTGYGYTF.

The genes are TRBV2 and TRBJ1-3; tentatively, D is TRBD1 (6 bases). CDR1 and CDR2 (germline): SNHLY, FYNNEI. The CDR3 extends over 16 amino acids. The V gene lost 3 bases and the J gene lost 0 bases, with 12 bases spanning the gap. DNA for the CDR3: TGTGCCAGCAGTGACCTACAGGGTATCTCTGGAAACACCATATATTTT. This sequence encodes CASSDLQGISGNTIYF.

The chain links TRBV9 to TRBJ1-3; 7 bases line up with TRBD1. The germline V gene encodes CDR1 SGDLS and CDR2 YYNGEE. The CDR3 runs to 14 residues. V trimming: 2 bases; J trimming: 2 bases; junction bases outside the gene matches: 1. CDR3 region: CASSVGQTGNTIYF. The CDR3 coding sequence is TGTGCCAGCAGCGTGGGACAGACTGGAAACACCATATATTTT.

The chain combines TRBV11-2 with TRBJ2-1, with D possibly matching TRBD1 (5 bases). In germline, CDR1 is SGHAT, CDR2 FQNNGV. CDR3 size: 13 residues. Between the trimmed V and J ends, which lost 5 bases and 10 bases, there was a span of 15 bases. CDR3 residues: CASSGVRAYEQFF. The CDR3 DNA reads TGTGCCAGCAGCGGGGTCAGGGCGTACGAGCAGTTCTTC. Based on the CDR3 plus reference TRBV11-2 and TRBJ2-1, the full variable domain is EAGVAQSPRYKIIEKRQSVAFWCNPISGHATLYWYQQILGQGPKLLIQFQNNGVVDDSQLPKDRFSAERLKGVDSTLKIQPAKLEDSAVYLCASSGVRAYEQFFGPGTRLTVL.

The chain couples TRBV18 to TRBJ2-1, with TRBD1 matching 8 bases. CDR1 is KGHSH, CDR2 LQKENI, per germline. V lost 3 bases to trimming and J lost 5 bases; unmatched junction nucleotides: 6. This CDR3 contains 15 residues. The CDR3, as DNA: TGTGCCAGCTCACCCGACAGGGGAAGAAACAATGAGCAGTTCTTC. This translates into CASSPDRGRNNEQFF.

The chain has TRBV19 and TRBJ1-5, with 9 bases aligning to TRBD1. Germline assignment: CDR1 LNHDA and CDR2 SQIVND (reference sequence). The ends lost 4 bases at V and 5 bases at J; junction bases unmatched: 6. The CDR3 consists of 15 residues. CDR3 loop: CASSRTGAGDQPQHF. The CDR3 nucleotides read TGTGCCAGTAGTAGGACAGGGGCAGGGGATCAGCCCCAGCATTTT.

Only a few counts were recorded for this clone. CDR3 DNA sequence: TGTGCCAGCAGCCAAGGTTCCCAGACTTATGGCTACACCTTC. Protein product: CASSQGSQTYGYTF. The V call is TRBV3-1 (or the pseudogene TRBV3-2), the J call TRBJ1-2; D unclear. V lost 1 base and J 5 bases, leaving 11 bases between the germline ends. The CDR3 sequence is 14 residues long. Germline CDR1 and CDR2: LGHDT and YNNKEL (reference sequence).

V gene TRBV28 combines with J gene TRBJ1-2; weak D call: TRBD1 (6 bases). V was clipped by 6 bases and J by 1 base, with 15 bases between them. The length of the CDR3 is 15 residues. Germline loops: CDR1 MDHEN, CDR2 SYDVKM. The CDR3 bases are TGTGCCAGCAGGGTACAGGGTTTCGATAACTATGGCTACACCTTC. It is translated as CASRVQGFDNYGYTF.

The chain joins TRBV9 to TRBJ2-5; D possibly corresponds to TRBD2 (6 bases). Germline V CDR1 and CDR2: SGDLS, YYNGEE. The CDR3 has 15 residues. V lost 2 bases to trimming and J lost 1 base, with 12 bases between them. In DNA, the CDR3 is TGTGCCAGCAGCGTGGGCGGGGCGACCCAAGAGACCCAGTACTTC. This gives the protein CASSVGGATQETQYF.

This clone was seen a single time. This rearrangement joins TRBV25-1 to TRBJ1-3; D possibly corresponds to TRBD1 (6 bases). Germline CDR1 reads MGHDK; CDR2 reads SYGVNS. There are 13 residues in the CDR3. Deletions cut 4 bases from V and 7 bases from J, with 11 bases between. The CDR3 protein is CASSAQGRNTIYF. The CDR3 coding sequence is TGTGCCAGCAGTGCACAGGGTCGGAACACCATATATTTT.

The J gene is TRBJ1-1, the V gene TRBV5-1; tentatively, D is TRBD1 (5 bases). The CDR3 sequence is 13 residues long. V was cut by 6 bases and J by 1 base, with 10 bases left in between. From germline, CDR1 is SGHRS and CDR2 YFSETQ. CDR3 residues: CASMDGGNTEAFF. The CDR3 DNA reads TGCGCCAGCATGGACGGGGGGAACACTGAAGCTTTCTTT.

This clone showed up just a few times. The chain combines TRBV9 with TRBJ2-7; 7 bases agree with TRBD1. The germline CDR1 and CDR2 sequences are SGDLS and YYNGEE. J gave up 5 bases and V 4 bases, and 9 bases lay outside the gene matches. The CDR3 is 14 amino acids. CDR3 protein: CASSPTRGSNEQYF. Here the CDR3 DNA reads TGTGCCAGCAGCCCCACCAGGGGGAGTAACGAGCAGTACTTC.

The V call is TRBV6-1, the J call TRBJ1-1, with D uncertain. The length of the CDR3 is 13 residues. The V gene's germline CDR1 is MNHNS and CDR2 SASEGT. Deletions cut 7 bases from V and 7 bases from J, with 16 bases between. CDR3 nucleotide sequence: TGTGCCAGCACCTCCGATGCCACATTTGAAGCTTTCTTT. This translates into CASTSDATFEAFF.

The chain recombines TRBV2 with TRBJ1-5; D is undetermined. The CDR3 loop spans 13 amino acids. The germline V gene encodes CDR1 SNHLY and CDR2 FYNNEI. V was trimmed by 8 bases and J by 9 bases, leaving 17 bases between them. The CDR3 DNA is TGTGCCAGCGCTCGACGGGCTCGGGGGCCCCAGCATTTT. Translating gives CASARRARGPQHF.

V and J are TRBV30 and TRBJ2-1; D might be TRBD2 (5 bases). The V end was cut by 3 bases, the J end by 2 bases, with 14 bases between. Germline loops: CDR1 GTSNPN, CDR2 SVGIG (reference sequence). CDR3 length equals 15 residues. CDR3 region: CAWRDRGRPYNEQFF. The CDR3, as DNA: TGTGCCTGGAGGGACCGAGGGCGTCCCTACAATGAGCAGTTCTTC.

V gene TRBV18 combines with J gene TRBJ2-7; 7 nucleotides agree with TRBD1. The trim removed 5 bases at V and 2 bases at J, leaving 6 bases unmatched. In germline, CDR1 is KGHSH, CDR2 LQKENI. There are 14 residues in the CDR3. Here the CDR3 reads CASSITGEPYEQYF. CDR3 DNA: TGTGCCAGCTCAATAACAGGGGAACCCTACGAGCAGTACTTC.

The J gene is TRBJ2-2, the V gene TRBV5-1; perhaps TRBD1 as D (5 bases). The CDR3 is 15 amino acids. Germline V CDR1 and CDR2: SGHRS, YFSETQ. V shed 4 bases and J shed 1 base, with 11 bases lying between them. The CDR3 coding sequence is TGCGCCAGCAGCCGATCGACAGAGAACACCGGGGAGCTGTTTTTT. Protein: CASSRSTENTGELFF.

CDR3 residues: CASRWGGRFYEQYF. CDR3 in DNA: TGTGCCAGCAGGTGGGGGGGGCGATTCTACGAGCAGTACTTC. The chain links TRBV27 to TRBJ2-7; maybe TRBD2 (7 bases). V was cut by 6 bases and J by 3 bases, with 15 bases left in between. CDR1 and CDR2 from the germline V gene are MNHEY and SMNVEV (reference sequence). The CDR3 contains 14 residues.

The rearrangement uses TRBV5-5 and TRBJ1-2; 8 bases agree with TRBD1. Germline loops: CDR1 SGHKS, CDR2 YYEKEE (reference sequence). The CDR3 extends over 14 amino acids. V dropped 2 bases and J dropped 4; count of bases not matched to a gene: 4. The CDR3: CASSFNRGAYGYTF. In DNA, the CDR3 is TGTGCCAGCAGCTTCAACAGGGGGGCCTATGGCTACACCTTC.

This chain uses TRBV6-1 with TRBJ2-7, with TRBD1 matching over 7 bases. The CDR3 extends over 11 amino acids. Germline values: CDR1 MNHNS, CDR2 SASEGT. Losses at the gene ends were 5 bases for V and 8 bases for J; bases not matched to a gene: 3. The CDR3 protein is CASSQQGKQYF. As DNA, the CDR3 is TGTGCCAGCAGTCAACAGGGGAAGCAGTACTTC.

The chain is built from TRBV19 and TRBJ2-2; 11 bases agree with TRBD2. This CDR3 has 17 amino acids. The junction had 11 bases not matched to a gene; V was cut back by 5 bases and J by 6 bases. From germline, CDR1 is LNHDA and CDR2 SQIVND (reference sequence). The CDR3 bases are TGTGCCAGTAGTGCCCTAGCGGGGGGTTCTTTGTCCGGGGAGCTGTTTTTT. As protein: CASSALAGGSLSGELFF.

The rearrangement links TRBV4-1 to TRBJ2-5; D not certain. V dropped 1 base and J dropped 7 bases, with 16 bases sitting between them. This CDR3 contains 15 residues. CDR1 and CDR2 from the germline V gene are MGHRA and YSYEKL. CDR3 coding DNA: TGCGCCAGCAGCCAAGTGGGCTTCGGTCTTGTGACCCAGTACTTC. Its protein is CASSQVGFGLVTQYF.

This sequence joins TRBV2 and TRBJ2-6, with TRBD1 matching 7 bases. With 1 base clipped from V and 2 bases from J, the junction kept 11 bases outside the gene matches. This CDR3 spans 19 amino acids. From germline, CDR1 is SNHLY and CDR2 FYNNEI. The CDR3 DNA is TGTGCCAGCAGTGAAGACCACAGGGGCGCTTCCGCTGGGGCCAACGTCCTGACTTTC. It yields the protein CASSEDHRGASAGANVLTF.